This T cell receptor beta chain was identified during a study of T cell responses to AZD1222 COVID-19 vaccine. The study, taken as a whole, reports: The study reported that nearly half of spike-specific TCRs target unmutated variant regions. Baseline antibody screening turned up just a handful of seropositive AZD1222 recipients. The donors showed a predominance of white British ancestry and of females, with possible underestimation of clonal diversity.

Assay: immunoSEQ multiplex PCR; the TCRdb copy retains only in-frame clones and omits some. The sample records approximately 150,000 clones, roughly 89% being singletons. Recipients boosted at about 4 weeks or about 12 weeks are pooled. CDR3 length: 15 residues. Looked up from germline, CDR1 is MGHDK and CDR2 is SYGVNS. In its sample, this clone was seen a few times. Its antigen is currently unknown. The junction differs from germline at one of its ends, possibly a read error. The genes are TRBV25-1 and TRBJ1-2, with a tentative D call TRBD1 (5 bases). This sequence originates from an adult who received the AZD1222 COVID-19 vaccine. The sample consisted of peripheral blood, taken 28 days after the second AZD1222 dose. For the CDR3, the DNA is TGTGCCACCAGTGGGGCGGAGCATTTCTCCTATGGCTACACCTTC. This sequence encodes CATSGAEHFSYGYTF.